Listed below are T cell receptor beta chains from one sample, sequenced in a study of patients and donors after allogeneic stem cell transplantation. TCRdb reprocessed the RT-PCR reads with MiXCR, giving one entry per CDR3 protein. The table lists 100,000 to 130,000 distinct CDR3 sequences, roughly 37% of them singletons, with 27% in the top ten. Sequenced input: blood, either unsorted or a sorted T cell fraction (not recorded which). The source is a human donor who was either an allogeneic HSCT recipient or a stem cell or donor lymphocyte infusion donor (not recorded which). It is not recorded whose cells these are; they may come from a transplant donor. Each CDR3 is given with its conserved first and last residue. D genes are given only for firm matches. Some rows mark clone size as missing; the rest say once, few, many or name a class of expanded clone.

clone size: few
V gene: TRBV29-1
D gene: TRBD2
J gene: TRBJ2-7
CDR3 DNA: TGCAGCGTACGAGCGGGAGGTTCTTACGAGCAGTACTTC
CDR3 protein: CSVRAGGSYEQYF

clone size: .
V gene: TRBV3-1
D gene: TRBD1
J gene: TRBJ2-2
CDR3 DNA: TGTGCCAGCAGCCATTATAACAGGGGGCCCGGGGAGCTGTTTTTT
CDR3 protein: CASSHYNRGPGELFF

clone size: .
V gene: TRBV12-3/TRBV12-4
D gene: .
J gene: TRBJ1-6
CDR3 DNA: TGTGCCAGCAGGGGGGGCTATTTGATCCACTTT
CDR3 protein: CASRGGYLIHF

clone size: many
V gene: TRBV6-2/TRBV6-3
D gene: TRBD2
J gene: TRBJ2-1
CDR3 DNA: TGTGCCAGCAGTTACACCTTAAAACTAGCGGGAGGGAACAATGAGCAGTTCTTC
CDR3 protein: CASSYTLKLAGGNNEQFF

clone size: few
V gene: TRBV6-2/TRBV6-3
D gene: TRBD1
J gene: TRBJ1-1
CDR3 DNA: TGTGCCAGCGCCTCGGGCAGACAGGGCTCGAACACTGAAGCTTTCTTT
CDR3 protein: CASASGRQGSNTEAFF

clone size: .
V gene: TRBV20-1
D gene: .
J gene: TRBJ2-7
CDR3 DNA: TGCAGTGCCGTTAGATACTACGAGCAGTACTTC
CDR3 protein: CSAVRYYEQYF

clone size: .
V gene: TRBV11-3
D gene: .
J gene: TRBJ1-2
CDR3 DNA: TGTGCCAGCAGCTTCCGACAGTATGGCTACACCTTC
CDR3 protein: CASSFRQYGYTF

clone size: .
V gene: TRBV29-1
D gene: .
J gene: TRBJ1-1
CDR3 DNA: TGCAGCGTTGAAGATCTAGGTGAAGCTTTCTTT
CDR3 protein: CSVEDLGEAFF

clone size: .
V gene: TRBV7-9
D gene: .
J gene: TRBJ1-6
CDR3 DNA: TGTGCCAGCAGCTTCGGACAGAATTCACCCCTCCACTTT
CDR3 protein: CASSFGQNSPLHF

clone size: .
V gene: TRBV6-5
D gene: .
J gene: TRBJ1-4
CDR3 DNA: TGTGCCAGCAGCGGCGGGGCCCTTAATGAAAAACTGTTTTTT
CDR3 protein: CASSGGALNEKLFF

clone size: .
V gene: TRBV7-9
D gene: .
J gene: TRBJ2-7
CDR3 DNA: TGTGCCAGCAGCTTTTCGGACTACGAGCAGTACTTC
CDR3 protein: CASSFSDYEQYF

clone size: few
V gene: TRBV7-9
D gene: .
J gene: TRBJ2-6
CDR3 DNA: TGTGCCAGCAGCTTCCAGGGGAACTCTGGGGCCAACGTCCTGACTTTC
CDR3 protein: CASSFQGNSGANVLTF

clone size: once
V gene: TRBV20-1
D gene: .
J gene: TRBJ2-7
CDR3 DNA: TGCAGTGCTCAGGAAGGGTCCGGAGCATACGAGCAGTACTTC
CDR3 protein: CSAQEGSGAYEQYF

clone size: .
V gene: TRBV12-3/TRBV12-4
D gene: .
J gene: TRBJ2-2
CDR3 DNA: TGTGCCAGCAAGTTTAGCGACTCGAACACCGGGGAGCTGTTTTTT
CDR3 protein: CASKFSDSNTGELFF

clone size: few
V gene: TRBV25-1
D gene: .
J gene: TRBJ1-4
CDR3 DNA: TGTGCCAGCAGGACAGGCGCTAATGAAAAACTGTTTTTT
CDR3 protein: CASRTGANEKLFF

clone size: .
V gene: TRBV6-5
D gene: .
J gene: TRBJ1-5
CDR3 DNA: TGTGCCAGCAGTTGGGGACGGCACGAGACCCAGCATTTT
CDR3 protein: CASSWGRHETQHF

clone size: few
V gene: TRBV19
D gene: TRBD1
J gene: TRBJ2-5
CDR3 DNA: TGTGCCAGTACCAGCAACAGGGGGGAGACCCAGTACTTC
CDR3 protein: CASTSNRGETQYF

clone size: .
V gene: TRBV20-1
D gene: .
J gene: TRBJ1-2
CDR3 DNA: TGCAGTGCCGAATATGCAAGTAACTATGGCTACACCTTC
CDR3 protein: CSAEYASNYGYTF